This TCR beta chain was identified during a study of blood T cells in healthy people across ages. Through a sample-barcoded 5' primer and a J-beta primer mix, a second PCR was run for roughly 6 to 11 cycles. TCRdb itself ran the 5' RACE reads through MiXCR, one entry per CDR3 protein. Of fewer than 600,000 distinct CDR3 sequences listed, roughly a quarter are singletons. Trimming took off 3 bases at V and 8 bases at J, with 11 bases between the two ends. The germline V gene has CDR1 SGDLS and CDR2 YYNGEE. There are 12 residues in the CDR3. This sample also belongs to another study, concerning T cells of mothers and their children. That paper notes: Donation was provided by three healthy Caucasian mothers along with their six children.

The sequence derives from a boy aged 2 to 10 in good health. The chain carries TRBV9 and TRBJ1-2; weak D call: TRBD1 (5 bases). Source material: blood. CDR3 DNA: TGTGCCAGCAGCGCCTACACAGGAGGCTACACCTTC. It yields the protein CASSAYTGGYTF.